This is a list of T cell receptor beta chains from one sample in a study of cytomegalovirus exposure and HLA in healthy donors. Clones were read by immunoSEQ multiplex PCR, and TCRdb kept only the in-frame ones, dropping some. The table lists roughly 80,000 clones, with around 15% in the top ten. Sequenced material: PBMCs. The source of these receptors is a man aged 50 to 59 in good health and CMV-seropositive. The CDR3 runs from the conserved cysteine through the conserved F or W.

CASSFGGLAGGPALKTQYF	TRBV7-9
CASSPGQGKTYEQYF	TRBV5-4
CASSSGLAVEQYF	TRBV5-1
CASSSRSGRGSQHF	TRBV5-8
CASSQAGVQETQYF	TRBV25-1
CASGPGTTQYF	TRBV12-5
CASSLDTVPPTNEKLFF	TRBV5-1
CASRNTGDQPQHF	TRBV6-5
CASSESGTEAFF	TRBV6-1
CASSPGLAGTTGRETQYF	TRBV9
CASSLSGTQYF	TRBV5-4
CASSLGQAGDNSPLHF	TRBV5-1
CASSHLTQRENTGELFF	TRBV4-1
CASSATRGTYGYTF	TRBV6-1
CSVEGSGAMGGYTF	TRBV29-1
CASTPRGGDEKLFF	TRBV6-5
CASSLRTGLNSNYGYTF	TRBV5-5
CASSILNYGTGHNQPQHF	TRBV19
CASSQDGSNQPQHF	TRBV4-1
CASSLTAGETQYF	TRBV7-3
CASSPGRGNADTQYF	TRBV18
CASSLDGTGMTGELFF	TRBV5-6
CASSLVGLAVYNEQFF	TRBV7-9
CASSVGAGWNTDTQYF	TRBV9
CASKLSNQPQHF	TRBV28
CASSEIVGLHYEQYF	TRBV6-1
CASSSAGGTQYF	TRBV6-5
CAWSQGGSQETQYF	TRBV30
CASSVEGTYQPQHF	TRBV9
CASSDGAGTPYGYTF	TRBV9
CASFGTGVNTGELFF	TRBV5-1
CASSVKGLVDTQYF	TRBV9
CASSLHGGGGNIQYF	TRBV27
CASSVGAVTEQYF	TRBV9
CASSLATSGGEIYEQYF	TRBV7-8
CASSQDQETQYF	TRBV4-1
CASSPAQAGNEQFF	TRBV28
CASSEGAGYDTQYF	TRBV6-1
CASSFDGTYEQYF	TRBV5-1
CASSMTSGEETQYF	TRBV9
CASSRGAGPYGYTF	TRBV7-9
CASSIVAYGGETQYF	TRBV19
CASGLNTGTTLINEQFF	TRBV12-5
CASSLTVDLNTEAFF	TRBV5-1
CASSLQGARETRYF	TRBV5-1
CASSLGGSTDTQYF	TRBV11-3
CAWSIAAGNQPQHF	TRBV30
CASGLLGREASTDTQYF	TRBV12-5